The 4 T cell receptor beta chains below were found in one sample sequenced in a study of memory CD4+ T cells and cytomegalovirus serostatus (dated by TCRdb to between 2017 and 2020). Single viable CD3+CD4+CD8-CD45RO+ cells were sorted as memory CD4+ T cells on a FACSAria II. The library was obtained by the immunoSEQ multiplex PCR assay. In its TCRdb copy, this immuneACCESS table keeps in-frame sequences only and misses some clones. Where compared with another copy, unresolved V genes explain less than half of these, and the others have no known cause. Counted in this sample were some 95,000 clones; roughly 80% of them appeared once. Jointly, the top ten make up about 3.5% of the sample. Sequenced: memory CD4+ T cells from blood. The receptors shown here come from an adult in good health and CMV-seropositive.

This chain uses TRBV27 with TRBJ1-5; tentatively, D is TRBD1 (5 bases). The CDR3 sequence is 14 residues long. Trimming took 3 bases from V and 6 from J, leaving 12 bases between them. The germline CDR1 and CDR2 sequences are MNHEY and SMNVEV (reference sequence). CDR3 protein: CASSLLGVGQPQHF. In DNA form, the CDR3 reads TGTGCCAGCAGTTTGCTGGGGGTGGGTCAGCCCCAGCATTTT.

This chain connects TRBV27 to TRBJ2-7; 7 bases align to TRBD1. In germline, CDR1 is MNHEY, CDR2 SMNVEV (reference sequence). The CDR3 runs to 16 residues. The V and J ends lost 2 bases and 6 bases, in that order; junction bases with no gene match: 13. The CDR3 DNA is TGTGCCAGCAGTTTAGGTTGGGCCAGGGGGTCTTCCGAGCAGTACTTC. It yields the protein CASSLGWARGSSEQYF.

The chain combines TRBV25-1 with TRBJ1-5, with D perhaps matching TRBD1 (5 bases). This CDR3 contains 16 residues. The germline V gene has CDR1 MGHDK and CDR2 SYGVNS. V lost 6 bases, J lost 7 bases, and 22 bases lay in between. CDR3 amino acids: CASSPPTPGGGQPQHF. Written as DNA, the CDR3 is TGTGCCAGCAGCCCCCCGACCCCGGGGGGAGGACAGCCCCAGCATTTT.

This clone appeared once. This chain uses TRBV5-1 with TRBJ2-5; no definite D call. This CDR3 has 14 residues. Trimming removed 2 bases at V and 1 base at J, with 9 bases between. The V gene's germline CDR1 is SGHRS and CDR2 YFSETQ. This chain's CDR3 is CASSFTDPQETQYF. CDR3 sequence (DNA): TGCGCCAGCAGCTTCACTGACCCCCAAGAGACCCAGTACTTC. Together with reference TRBV5-1 and TRBJ2-5, the CDR3 gives the full variable domain: KAGVTQTPRYLIKTRGQQVTLSCSPISGHRSVSWYQQTPGQGLQFLFEYFSETQRNKGNFPGRFSGRQFSNSRSEMNVSTLELGDSALYLCASSFTDPQETQYFGPGTRLLVL.